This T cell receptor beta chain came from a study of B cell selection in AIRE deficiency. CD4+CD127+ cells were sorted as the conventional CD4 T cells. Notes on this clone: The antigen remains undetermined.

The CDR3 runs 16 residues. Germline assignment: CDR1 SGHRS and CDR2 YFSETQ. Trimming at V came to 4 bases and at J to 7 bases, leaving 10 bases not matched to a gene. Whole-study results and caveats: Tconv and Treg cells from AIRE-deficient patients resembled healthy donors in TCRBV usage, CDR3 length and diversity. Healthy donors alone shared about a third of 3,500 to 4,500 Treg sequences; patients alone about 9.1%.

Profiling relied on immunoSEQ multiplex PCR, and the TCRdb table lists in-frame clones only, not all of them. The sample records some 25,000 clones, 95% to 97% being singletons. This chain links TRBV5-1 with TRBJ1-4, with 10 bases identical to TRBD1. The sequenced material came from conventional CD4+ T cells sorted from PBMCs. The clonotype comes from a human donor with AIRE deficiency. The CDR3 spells CASSEGTGEWGEKLFF. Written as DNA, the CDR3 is TGCGCCAGCAGCGAGGGGACAGGGGAATGGGGTGAAAAACTGTTTTTT. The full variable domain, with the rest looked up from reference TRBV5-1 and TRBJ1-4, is KAGVTQTPRYLIKTRGQQVTLSCSPISGHRSVSWYQQTPGQGLQFLFEYFSETQRNKGNFPGRFSGRQFSNSRSEMNVSTLELGDSALYLCASSEGTGEWGEKLFFGSGTQLSVL.